Shown below are 6 T cell receptor beta chains from a single sample sequenced in a study of blood T cell repertoires in COVID-19. Produced via immunoSEQ multiplex PCR; TCRdb's table is partial and in-frame only. The sample includes 190,000 or so clones, approximately 87% of them seen just once. Sequencing was performed on peripheral blood. Receptors were obtained from a woman between 18 and 29 years old who had recovered from COVID-19.

The chain employs TRBV9 and TRBJ2-3; 9 bases line up with TRBD1. The V gene end was trimmed by 4 bases and the J gene end by 5 bases; junction bases not matched to a gene: 17. Germline CDR1 SGDLS, CDR2 YYNGEE. This CDR3 is built from 18 residues. The CDR3 DNA follows: TGTGCCAGCAGCCACGGGACAGGGTGGGACGGTCGCAGAGATACGCAGTATTTT. Translated: CASSHGTGWDGRRDTQYF.

The gene calls are TRBV2 and TRBJ2-5, with D tentatively TRBD1 (6 bases). The length of the CDR3 is 15 residues. V was pared by 4 bases and J by 5 bases, with 17 bases between. The V gene's germline CDR1 is SNHLY and CDR2 FYNNEI. The CDR3, as DNA: TGTGCCAGCAGTGTTGGAGACAGGAATAGGGAGACCCAGTACTTC. Protein product: CASSVGDRNRETQYF.

This chain joins TRBV5-1 and TRBJ2-3; 11 positions agree with TRBD1. The CDR3 extends over 16 amino acids. CDR1 is SGHRS and CDR2 is YFSETQ in the germline V gene. Trimming removed 4 bases from V and 6 bases from J; junction bases left unmatched: 10. CDR3 region: CASSPWTGGEVDTQYF. For the CDR3, the DNA is TGCGCCAGCAGCCCGTGGACAGGGGGCGAGGTTGATACGCAGTATTTT. The entire variable domain, with the rest obtained from reference TRBV5-1 and TRBJ2-3, is as follows: KAGVTQTPRYLIKTRGQQVTLSCSPISGHRSVSWYQQTPGQGLQFLFEYFSETQRNKGNFPGRFSGRQFSNSRSEMNVSTLELGDSALYLCASSPWTGGEVDTQYFGPGTRLTVL.

CDR3 sequence: CANPGGSYNEQFF. Here the CDR3 DNA reads TGCGCCAACCCCGGGGGCTCCTACAATGAGCAGTTCTTC. The J gene is TRBJ2-1, the V gene TRBV23-1, with a tentative D call TRBD2 (6 bases). TRBV23-1 is noted as an ORF with a role that remains uncertain. The CDR3 length is 13 residues. The germline V and J ends were trimmed by 10 bases and 0 bases, with 10 bases remaining between them.

The chain has TRBV7-9 and TRBJ2-2, with D possibly matching TRBD2 (6 bases). With 5 bases removed from V and 4 bases from J, the gap between germline ends came to 14 bases. Germline V gene sequence: CDR1 SEHNR, CDR2 FQNEAQ (reference sequence). CDR3 length: 15 residues. This CDR3 reads CASSQGGGITGELFF. The CDR3 DNA reads TGTGCCAGCAGCCAAGGCGGCGGGATCACCGGGGAGCTGTTTTTT.

V is TRBV27 and J is TRBJ2-5, with D unresolved. Trimming pared 5 bases from V and 4 bases from J, leaving 11 bases between. The germline gives CDR1 MNHEY, CDR2 SMNVEV (reference sequence). This CDR3 has 13 residues. CDR3 DNA sequence: TGTGCCAGCAGTCCCCGCCTTAGAGAGACCCAGTACTTC. Its protein is CASSPRLRETQYF.